This TCR beta chain stems from a study of beta chain features in type 1 diabetes. General study points: VDJ junctions in type 1 diabetes patients carried more deletions and fewer insertions. Patients' naive, central memory and regulatory TCRB repertoires appeared more alike than those of healthy donors.

This clone was detected only a few times. Its antigen remains unidentified. The germline CDR1 and CDR2 sequences are SGHNT and YYREEE (reference sequence). CDR3 length: 12 residues. Between the trimmed V and J ends, which lost 2 bases and 2 bases, there was a span of 4 bases. Sequencing targeted expressed TCRB transcripts, as all isolated RNA had been reverse transcribed. Reads from naive, central memory and regulatory T cell samples averaged around 4 million. TCRdb's table, derived via immunoSEQ multiplex PCR, lists solely in-frame clones and lacks some. The sample has 450,000 or so clones, 10% to 12% seen once.

The clonotype originates from a woman aged 18-29 years in good health. This chain links TRBV5-4 with TRBJ2-5; no reliable D call. Sequencing used naive CD4+ T cells from blood. CDR3 nucleotide sequence: TGTGCCAGCAGCTTTGTACAAGAGACCCAGTACTTC. It translates to CASSFVQETQYF. The entire variable domain, with the rest obtained from reference TRBV5-4 and TRBJ2-5, is as follows: ETGVTQSPTHLIKTRGQQVTLRCSSQSGHNTVSWYQQALGQGPQFIFQYYREEENGRGNFPPRFSGLQFPNYSSELNVNALELDDSALYLCASSFVQETQYFGPGTRLLVL.